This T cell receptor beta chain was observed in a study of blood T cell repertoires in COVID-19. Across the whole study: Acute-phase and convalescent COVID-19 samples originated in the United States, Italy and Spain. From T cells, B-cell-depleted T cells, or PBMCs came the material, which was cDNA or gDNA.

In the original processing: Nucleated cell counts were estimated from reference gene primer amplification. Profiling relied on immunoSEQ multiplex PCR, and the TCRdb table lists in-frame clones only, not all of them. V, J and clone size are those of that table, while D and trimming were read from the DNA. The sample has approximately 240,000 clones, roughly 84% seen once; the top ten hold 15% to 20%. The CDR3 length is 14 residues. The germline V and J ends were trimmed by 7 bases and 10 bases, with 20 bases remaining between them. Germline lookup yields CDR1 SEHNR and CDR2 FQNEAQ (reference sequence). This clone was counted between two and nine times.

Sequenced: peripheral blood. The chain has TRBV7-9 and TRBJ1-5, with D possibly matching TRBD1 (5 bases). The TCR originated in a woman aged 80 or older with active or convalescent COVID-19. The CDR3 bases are TGTGCCAGCACCGATGGCCAGGGTCGTCCTCCCCAGCATTTT. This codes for CASTDGQGRPPQHF.